These 8 T cell receptor beta chains were sequenced from one sample in a study of T cells in Graves' hyperthyroidism and ophthalmopathy. Researchers took RNA transcripts and amplified the TCR beta CDR3 regions from them. TCR CDR3 regions were first amplified by RT-PCR with HTBI primers. TCRdb used MiXCR to reprocess the multiplex PCR reads, holding one entry per CDR3 protein. The sample has about 600,000 distinct CDR3 sequences, more than 13% seen once. The specimen was blood. The receptors were gathered from a young woman with Graves' ophthalmopathy.

This clonotype turned up a few times. The chain employs TRBV11-3 and TRBJ2-5, with D perhaps matching TRBD2 (6 bases). The V gene lost 9 bases and the J gene lost 5 bases, with 16 bases spanning the gap. Germline V gives CDR1 SGHNT, CDR2 YENEEA. The CDR3 spans 13 residues. In nucleotides, the CDR3 is TGTGCCAGTACCGTGGAGGCGGGGGAGACCCAGTACTTC. This gives the protein CASTVEAGETQYF.

The rearrangement links TRBV19 to TRBJ2-5, with 10 bases that match TRBD2. CDR1 is LNHDA, CDR2 SQIVND, per germline (reference sequence). J lost 7 bases, V lost 3 bases, and 8 bases had no gene match. CDR3 size: 15 residues. The CDR3: CASSITAGGRGTQYF. CDR3 in DNA: TGTGCCAGTAGTATTACAGCGGGAGGGCGCGGGACCCAGTACTTC.

This clonotype was observed at least ten times. The V and J genes are TRBV3-1 and TRBJ1-5; TRBD1 matches at 10 bases. CDR1 and CDR2 from the germline V gene are LGHDT and YNNKEL (reference sequence). The CDR3 has 15 amino acids. Germline trimming cut 3 bases from V and 3 bases from J; bases unmatched to any gene: 2. The CDR3 bases are TGTGCCAGCAGCCAGACAGGGGGCGTCAATCAGCCCCAGCATTTT. Amino acids: CASSQTGGVNQPQHF.

Ten or more counts support this clonotype. This chain uses TRBV18 with TRBJ2-5, with D perhaps given as TRBD1 or TRBD2 (5 bases each). V was pared by 3 bases and J by 1 base, with 15 bases between. From germline, CDR1 is KGHSH and CDR2 LQKENI. This CDR3 contains 16 residues. CDR3 sequence reads: CASSPSRETGQETQYF. Here the CDR3 DNA reads TGTGCCAGCTCACCGTCCAGGGAGACGGGCCAAGAGACCCAGTACTTC.

This chain uses TRBV12-3 or TRBV12-4 with TRBJ2-7; TRBD1 matches at 8 bases. The CDR3 is 15 residues long. The ends lost 5 bases at V and 2 bases at J; junction bases unmatched: 8. CDR3 DNA sequence: TGTGCCAGCAGTCCCGGGACAGGTCTACCCTACGAGCAGTACTTC. Its protein product is CASSPGTGLPYEQYF.

The chain employs TRBV3-1 and TRBJ2-1, with 12 bases lining up with TRBD2. The CDR3 is 18 amino acids. The ends lost 0 bases at V and 9 bases at J; junction bases unmatched: 12. Per the germline V gene, CDR1 is LGHDT and CDR2 is YNNKEL (reference sequence). In DNA, the CDR3 is TGTGCCAGCAGCCAAGATCGACCTCCTAGCGGGGGGGCCGGTGAGCAGTTCTTC. Its translation: CASSQDRPPSGGAGEQFF.

The chain recombines TRBV19 with TRBJ2-7, with D possibly being TRBD2 (6 bases). The germline V gene has CDR1 LNHDA and CDR2 SQIVND (reference sequence). V shed 6 bases and J shed 3 bases, with 27 bases lying between them. This CDR3 has 18 residues. CDR3 amino acids: CASSPVAGPGAAFYEQYF. In nucleotides, the CDR3 is TGTGCCAGTAGCCCCGTGGCGGGGCCCGGTGCCGCTTTCTACGAGCAGTACTTC.

The gene calls are TRBV5-6 and TRBJ2-3; no reliable D call. The V gene lost 0 bases and the J gene lost 4 bases, with 9 bases spanning the gap. Germline V gene data show CDR1 as SGHDT and CDR2 as YYEEEE. This CDR3 is 14 amino acids long. The CDR3 sequence: CASSLVAPADTQYF. Written as DNA, the CDR3 is TGTGCCAGCAGCTTGGTCGCCCCCGCAGATACGCAGTATTTT.